This T cell receptor (beta chain) was found in a study of blood T cell repertoires in COVID-19. Whole-study context: Italy, Spain and the United States were the sources of the convalescent and acute COVID-19 samples.

Data came from immunoSEQ multiplex PCR; TCRdb stores just in-frame clones and leaves some out. This repertoire shows over 55,000 clones, around 86% found once; its top ten account for roughly 8%. The CDR3 spans 16 residues. V trimming: 6 bases; J trimming: 9 bases; junction bases outside the gene matches: 15. The germline CDR1 and CDR2 sequences are SGHNT and YYREEE (reference sequence). The gene calls are TRBV5-4 and TRBJ2-1, with 10 bases that match TRBD2. Sequencing was done on a sample of peripheral blood. The source is a man in his forties or fifties with active COVID-19. The DNA for the CDR3 is TGTGCCAGCATGCAAAAAAGCGGGGGGGTAATGCCTGAGCAGTTCTTC. Translating gives CASMQKSGGVMPEQFF.